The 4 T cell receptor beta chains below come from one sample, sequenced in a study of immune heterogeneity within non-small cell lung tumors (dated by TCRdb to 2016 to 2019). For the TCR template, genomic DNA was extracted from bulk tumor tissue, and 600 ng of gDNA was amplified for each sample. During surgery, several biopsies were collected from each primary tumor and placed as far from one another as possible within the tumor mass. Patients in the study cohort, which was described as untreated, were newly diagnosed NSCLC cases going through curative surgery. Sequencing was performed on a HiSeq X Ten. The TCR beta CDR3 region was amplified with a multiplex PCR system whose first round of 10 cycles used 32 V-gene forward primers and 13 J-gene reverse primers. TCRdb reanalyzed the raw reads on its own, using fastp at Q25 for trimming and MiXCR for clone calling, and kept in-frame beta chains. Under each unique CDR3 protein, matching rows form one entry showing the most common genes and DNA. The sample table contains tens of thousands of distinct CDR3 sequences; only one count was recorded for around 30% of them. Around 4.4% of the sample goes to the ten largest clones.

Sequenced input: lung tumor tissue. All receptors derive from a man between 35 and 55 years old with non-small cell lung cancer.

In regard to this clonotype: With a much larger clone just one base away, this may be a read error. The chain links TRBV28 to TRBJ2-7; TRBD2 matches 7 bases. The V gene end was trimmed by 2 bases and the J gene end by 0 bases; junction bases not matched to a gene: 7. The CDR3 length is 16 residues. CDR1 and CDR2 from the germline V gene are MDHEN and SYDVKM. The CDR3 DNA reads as TGTGCCAGCAGTTTAGCCCGGACTAGAGGCTCCTACGAGCAGTACTTC. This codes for CASSLARTRGSYEQYF.

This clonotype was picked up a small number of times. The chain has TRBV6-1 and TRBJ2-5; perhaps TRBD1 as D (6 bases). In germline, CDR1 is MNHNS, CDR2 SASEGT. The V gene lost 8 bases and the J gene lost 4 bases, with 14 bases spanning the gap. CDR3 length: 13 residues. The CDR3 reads CASQGQPTETQYF. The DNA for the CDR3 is TGTGCCAGCCAGGGGCAGCCTACAGAGACCCAGTACTTC.

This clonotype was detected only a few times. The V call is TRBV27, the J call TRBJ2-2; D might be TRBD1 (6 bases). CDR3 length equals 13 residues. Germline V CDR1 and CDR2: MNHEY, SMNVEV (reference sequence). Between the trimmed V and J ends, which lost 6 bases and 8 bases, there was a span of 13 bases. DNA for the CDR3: TGTGCCAGCAGGGGTAGGGGGTTGGGGGAGCTGTTTTTT. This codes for CASRGRGLGELFF.

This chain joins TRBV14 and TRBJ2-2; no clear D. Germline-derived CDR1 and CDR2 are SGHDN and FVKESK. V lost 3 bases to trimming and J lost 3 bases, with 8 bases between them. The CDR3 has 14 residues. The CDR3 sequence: CASSHHSDTGELFF. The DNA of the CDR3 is TGTGCCAGCAGCCACCACTCCGACACCGGGGAGCTGTTTTTT.